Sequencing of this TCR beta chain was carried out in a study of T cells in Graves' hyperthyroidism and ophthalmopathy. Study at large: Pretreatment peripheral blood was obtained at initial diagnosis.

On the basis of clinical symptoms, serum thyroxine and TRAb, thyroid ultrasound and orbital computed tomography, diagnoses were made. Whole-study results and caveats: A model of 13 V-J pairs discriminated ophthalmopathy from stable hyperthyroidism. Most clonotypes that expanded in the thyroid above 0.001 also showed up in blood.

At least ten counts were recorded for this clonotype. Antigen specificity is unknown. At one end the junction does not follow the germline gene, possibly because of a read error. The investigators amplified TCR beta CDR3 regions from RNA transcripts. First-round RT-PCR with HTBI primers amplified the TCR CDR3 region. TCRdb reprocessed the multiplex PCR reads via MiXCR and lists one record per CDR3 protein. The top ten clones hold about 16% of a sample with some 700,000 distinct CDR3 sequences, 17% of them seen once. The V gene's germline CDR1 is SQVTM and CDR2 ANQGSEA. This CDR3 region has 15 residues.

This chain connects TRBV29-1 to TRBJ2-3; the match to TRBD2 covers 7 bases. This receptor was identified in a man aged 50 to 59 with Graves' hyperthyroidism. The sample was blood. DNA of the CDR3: TGCAGCGTTGCAACAAGCGGGATGGATTCAGATACACAGTATTTT. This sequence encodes CSVATSGMDSDTQYF.